Listed here is a single TCR beta chain. Antigen: not known. The record originates from a study of cytomegalovirus exposure and HLA in healthy donors. Whole-study results and caveats: The study flagged 150 to 200 TCR beta chains as cytomegalovirus-associated.

The PCR used 60 Vbeta and 13 Jbeta primers. TCRdb keeps only in-frame clones here, not all; method: immunoSEQ multiplex PCR. The sample shows 120,000 or so clones, more than 70% of them seen only once. Per the germline V gene, CDR1 is MDHEN and CDR2 is SYDVKM. J lost 6 bases, V lost 6 bases, and 8 bases had no gene match. This CDR3 has 14 residues. The source is a man in his forties or fifties in good health and CMV-seronegative. V usage is TRBV28 and J usage is TRBJ1-2, with 9 nucleotides matching TRBD1. Sequenced input: PBMCs. The CDR3 nucleotides are TGTGCCAGCAGATCACAGGGGGCGCAGAATGGCTACACCTTC. Amino acid sequence: CASRSQGAQNGYTF.